These 18 T cell receptor beta chains were sequenced from one sample in a study of T cells in localized non-small cell lung cancer. Some clones are missing from TCRdb's copy, which holds only in-frame ones; the method was immunoSEQ multiplex PCR. The sample consists of tens of thousands of clones, just over 90% of them appearing once. Sequencing was performed on peripheral blood, taken before any cancer treatment. The source is a man aged 40 to 69 with stage I lung adenocarcinoma.

In this sample, this clone turned up once. The chain combines TRBV5-1 with TRBJ1-1, with D perhaps TRBD1 (5 bases). The CDR3 loop spans 18 amino acids. CDR1 is SGHRS, CDR2 YFSETQ, per germline. V lost 0 bases and J lost 5, with 23 bases in between. CDR3: CASSLAWAGLGVGTEAFF. DNA for the CDR3: TGCGCCAGCAGCTTGGCCTGGGCAGGGCTTGGGGTGGGGACTGAAGCTTTCTTT.

V and J are TRBV7-2 and TRBJ2-1; weak D call: TRBD1 (6 bases). This CDR3 is built from 14 residues. Germline V lookup: CDR1 SGHTA, CDR2 FQGNSA. V was cut by 5 bases and J by 5 bases, with 13 bases left in between. CDR3 sequence: CASSVGGPNNEQFF. The DNA of the CDR3 is TGTGCCAGCAGCGTAGGGGGACCCAACAATGAGCAGTTCTTC.

This clone has more than one count but fewer than ten. The genes are TRBV19 and TRBJ2-5; 12 positions match TRBD1. Trimming took 6 bases from V and 3 from J; bases not matched to a gene: 11. The CDR3 has 17 amino acids. Germline V gene data show CDR1 as LNHDA and CDR2 as SQIVND (reference sequence). The CDR3 region has the DNA TGTGCCAGTAGCCCTCGGGGACAGGGGGCGATGAAAGAGACCCAGTACTTC. This codes for CASSPRGQGAMKETQYF.

V is TRBV7-2 and J is TRBJ2-7; D unresolved. V shed 1 base and J shed 3 bases, with 13 bases lying between them. There are 15 residues in the CDR3. Germline loops: CDR1 SGHTA, CDR2 FQGNSA. The CDR3 DNA sequence: TGTGCCAGCAGCTTAGTAGACGGATGGGGCTACGAGCAGTACTTC. This translates into CASSLVDGWGYEQYF.

The gene calls are TRBV9 and TRBJ2-3; 10 bases align to TRBD2. Germline-derived CDR1 and CDR2 are SGDLS and YYNGEE. The CDR3 consists of 16 residues. The trim removed 4 bases at V and 1 base at J, leaving 6 bases unmatched. The CDR3 is CASSSRLAGRTDTQYF. The CDR3 nucleotides read TGTGCCAGCAGCAGCCGACTAGCGGGCCGCACAGATACGCAGTATTTT.

The rearrangement joins TRBV20-1 to TRBJ2-5; weak D call: TRBD2 (5 bases). CDR1 is DFQATT and CDR2 is SNEGSKA in the germline V gene (reference sequence). V was clipped by 6 bases and J by 4 bases, with 9 bases between them. The CDR3 has 11 residues. CDR3 region: CSAEVRETQYF. As DNA, the CDR3 is TGCAGTGCGGAGGTCAGAGAGACCCAGTACTTC.

This clone was observed once. The V call is TRBV28, the J call TRBJ1-2; D is ambiguous. V was trimmed by 5 bases and J by 0 bases, leaving 16 bases between them. The CDR3 length is 16 residues. CDR1 is MDHEN and CDR2 is SYDVKM in the germline V gene. CDR3 sequence (DNA): TGTGCCAGCAGTCCCCCCCGGCCTACTGCTAACTATGGCTACACCTTC. It is translated as CASSPPRPTANYGYTF.

The CDR3 sequence is CASGPGQGGDTQYF. CDR3 in DNA: TGTGCCAGCGGACCGGGACAGGGGGGAGATACGCAGTATTTT. V and J are TRBV19 and TRBJ2-3; TRBD1 agrees at 11 bases. Trimming took 9 bases from V and 5 from J; bases not matched to a gene: 7. Germline V gene lookup returns CDR1 LNHDA and CDR2 SQIVND (reference sequence). There are 14 residues in the CDR3.

The chain couples TRBV10-1 to TRBJ1-2, with D perhaps matching TRBD1 (6 bases). In germline, CDR1 is WNHNN, CDR2 SYGVQD (reference sequence). The CDR3 contains 15 residues. Trimming left V 6 bases short and J 3 bases short, with 17 bases between. The chain's CDR3 is CASRHPTGTYYGYTF. The CDR3 nucleotides read TGCGCCAGCAGGCATCCTACCGGGACATACTATGGCTACACCTTC.

The chain uses TRBV28 and TRBJ2-3, with D hard to call. The germline V and J ends were trimmed by 1 base and 4 bases, with 9 bases remaining between them. The CDR3 has 14 amino acids. Germline V CDR1 and CDR2: MDHEN, SYDVKM. CDR3 loop: CASSLFTSADTQYF. The DNA of the CDR3 is TGTGCCAGCAGTTTATTTACCAGCGCAGATACGCAGTATTTT.

This chain links TRBV7-2 with TRBJ2-1; TRBD1 matches at 7 bases. The J segment lost 9 bases and the V segment lost 3 bases, leaving 8 bases of the junction unmatched. This CDR3 comprises 14 residues. CDR1 is SGHTA, CDR2 FQGNSA, per germline. The chain's CDR3 is CASSFKGAVVEQFF. CDR3 in DNA: TGTGCCAGCAGCTTTAAGGGGGCGGTGGTTGAGCAGTTCTTC.

This rearrangement joins TRBV5-1 to TRBJ2-7, with a tentative D call TRBD1 (6 bases). V was cut by 1 base and J by 3 bases, with 11 bases left in between. CDR3 length: 14 amino acids. Germline CDR1 reads SGHRS; CDR2 reads YFSETQ. In DNA, the CDR3 is TGCGCCAGCAGCTTGACAGGGCCGCTCTACGAGCAGTACTTC. It translates to CASSLTGPLYEQYF.

The rearrangement links TRBV6-4 to TRBJ2-7; D may be TRBD1 (6 bases). V gave up 8 bases and J gave up 7 bases, with 18 bases separating them. The length of the CDR3 is 13 residues. The germline V gene has CDR1 MRHNA and CDR2 SNTAGT. CDR3 region: CASPGTRVGEQYF. DNA for the CDR3: TGTGCCAGCCCTGGGACAAGAGTTGGAGAGCAGTACTTC.

V gene TRBV4-1 combines with J gene TRBJ2-1; TRBD2 agrees at 9 bases. Germline loops: CDR1 MGHRA, CDR2 YSYEKL. The CDR3 sequence is 21 residues long. After removal of 5 bases from V and 0 bases from J, the junction contained 20 bases not matched to a gene. The CDR3 spells CASSEGRGSLAGTSSYNEQFF. The CDR3 DNA is TGCGCCAGCAGCGAAGGGAGAGGGTCACTAGCGGGTACAAGCTCCTACAATGAGCAGTTCTTC.

This rearrangement joins TRBV4-1 to TRBJ1-4, with 7 bases that match TRBD1. J gave up 10 bases and V 5 bases, and 4 bases lay outside the gene matches. Germline V gene data show CDR1 as MGHRA and CDR2 as YSYEKL. CDR3 length: 12 amino acids. The CDR3 nucleotides are TGCGCCAGCAGCTTATCAGGGGGAAAACTGTTTTTT. This codes for CASSLSGGKLFF.

The gene calls are TRBV6-1 and TRBJ2-1; no firm D call. Germline V lookup: CDR1 MNHNS, CDR2 SASEGT. The CDR3 is made up of 15 amino acids. Trimming took off 2 bases at V and 4 bases at J, with 12 bases between the two ends. DNA for the CDR3: TGTGCCAGCAGTGAACTCCTAGTACGATACAATGAGCAGTTCTTC. Protein product: CASSELLVRYNEQFF.

V usage is TRBV5-5 and J usage is TRBJ2-1; D perhaps matches TRBD2 (6 bases). CDR1 and CDR2 (germline): SGHKS, YYEKEE (reference sequence). The CDR3 loop spans 14 amino acids. The germline V and J ends were trimmed by 2 bases and 8 bases, with 14 bases remaining between them. CDR3 bases: TGTGCCAGCAGCTTAAAGCGGGTTTGGGATGAGCAGTTCTTC. Protein sequence: CASSLKRVWDEQFF.

The J gene is TRBJ2-1, the V gene TRBV19; D may be TRBD2 (5 bases). Trimming took off 3 bases at V and 5 bases at J, with 17 bases between the two ends. Germline V CDR1 and CDR2: LNHDA, SQIVND (reference sequence). The CDR3 runs 16 residues. CDR3 DNA sequence: TGTGCCAGTAGTATTAGGGTCCAGCGGAGGAACAATGAGCAGTTCTTC. Its translation is CASSIRVQRRNNEQFF.